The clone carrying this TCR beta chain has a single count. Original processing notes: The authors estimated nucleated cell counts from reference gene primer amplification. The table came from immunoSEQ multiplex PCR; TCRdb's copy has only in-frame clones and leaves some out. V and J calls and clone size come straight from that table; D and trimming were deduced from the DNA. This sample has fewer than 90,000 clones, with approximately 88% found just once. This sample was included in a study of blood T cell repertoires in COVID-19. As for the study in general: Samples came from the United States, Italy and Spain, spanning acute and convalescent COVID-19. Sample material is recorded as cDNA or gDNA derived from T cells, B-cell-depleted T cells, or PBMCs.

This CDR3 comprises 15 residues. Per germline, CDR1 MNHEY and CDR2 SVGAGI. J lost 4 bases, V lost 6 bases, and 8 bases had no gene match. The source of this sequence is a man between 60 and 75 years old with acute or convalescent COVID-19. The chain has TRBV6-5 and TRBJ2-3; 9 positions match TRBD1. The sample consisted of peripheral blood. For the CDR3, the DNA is TGTGCCAGCAGCGACAGGGGGGGAGCCCCAGATACGCAGTATTTT. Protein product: CASSDRGGAPDTQYF.